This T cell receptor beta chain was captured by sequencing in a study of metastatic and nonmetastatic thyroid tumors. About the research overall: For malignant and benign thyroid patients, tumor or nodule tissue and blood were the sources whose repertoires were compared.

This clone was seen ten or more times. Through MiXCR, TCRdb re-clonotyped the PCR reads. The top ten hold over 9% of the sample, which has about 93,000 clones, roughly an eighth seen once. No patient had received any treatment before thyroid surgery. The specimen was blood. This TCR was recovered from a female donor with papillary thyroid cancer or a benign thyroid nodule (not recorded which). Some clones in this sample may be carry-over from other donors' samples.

CDR3 residues: CASSIDRQAAAFF. In nucleotides, the CDR3 is TGTGCCAGTAGTATAGATCGTCAGGCCGCGGCTTTCTTT. This chain links TRBV19 with TRBJ1-1; D is undetermined. CDR3 length: 13 residues. Trimming removed 0 bases from V and 11 bases from J, with 13 bases in between. CDR1 is LNHDA and CDR2 is SQIVND in the germline V gene (reference sequence).